This T cell receptor (beta chain) was captured by sequencing in a study of early T cells in non-severe SARS-CoV-2 infection. This clonotype was found a few times. The CDR3 loop spans 16 amino acids. The junction had 8 bases not matched to a gene; V was cut back by 4 bases and J by 5 bases. Germline loops: CDR1 KGHDR, CDR2 SFDVKD. TCRdb redid the calling of the 5' RACE reads with MiXCR, one entry per CDR3 protein. The data show over 50,000 distinct CDR3 sequences, with more than 9% seen just once and around 1.3% held by the top ten. The chain combines TRBV24-1 with TRBJ1-4; TRBD1 agrees at 8 bases. Sequenced sample: whole blood. The receptor was derived from an adult who was a healthcare worker with PCR-confirmed SARS-CoV-2 infection or an uninfected control (not recorded which). CDR3 coding DNA: TGTGCCACCAGTGAGGGACAAGGGACAGGCAATGAAAAACTGTTTTTT. This sequence encodes CATSEGQGTGNEKLFF.